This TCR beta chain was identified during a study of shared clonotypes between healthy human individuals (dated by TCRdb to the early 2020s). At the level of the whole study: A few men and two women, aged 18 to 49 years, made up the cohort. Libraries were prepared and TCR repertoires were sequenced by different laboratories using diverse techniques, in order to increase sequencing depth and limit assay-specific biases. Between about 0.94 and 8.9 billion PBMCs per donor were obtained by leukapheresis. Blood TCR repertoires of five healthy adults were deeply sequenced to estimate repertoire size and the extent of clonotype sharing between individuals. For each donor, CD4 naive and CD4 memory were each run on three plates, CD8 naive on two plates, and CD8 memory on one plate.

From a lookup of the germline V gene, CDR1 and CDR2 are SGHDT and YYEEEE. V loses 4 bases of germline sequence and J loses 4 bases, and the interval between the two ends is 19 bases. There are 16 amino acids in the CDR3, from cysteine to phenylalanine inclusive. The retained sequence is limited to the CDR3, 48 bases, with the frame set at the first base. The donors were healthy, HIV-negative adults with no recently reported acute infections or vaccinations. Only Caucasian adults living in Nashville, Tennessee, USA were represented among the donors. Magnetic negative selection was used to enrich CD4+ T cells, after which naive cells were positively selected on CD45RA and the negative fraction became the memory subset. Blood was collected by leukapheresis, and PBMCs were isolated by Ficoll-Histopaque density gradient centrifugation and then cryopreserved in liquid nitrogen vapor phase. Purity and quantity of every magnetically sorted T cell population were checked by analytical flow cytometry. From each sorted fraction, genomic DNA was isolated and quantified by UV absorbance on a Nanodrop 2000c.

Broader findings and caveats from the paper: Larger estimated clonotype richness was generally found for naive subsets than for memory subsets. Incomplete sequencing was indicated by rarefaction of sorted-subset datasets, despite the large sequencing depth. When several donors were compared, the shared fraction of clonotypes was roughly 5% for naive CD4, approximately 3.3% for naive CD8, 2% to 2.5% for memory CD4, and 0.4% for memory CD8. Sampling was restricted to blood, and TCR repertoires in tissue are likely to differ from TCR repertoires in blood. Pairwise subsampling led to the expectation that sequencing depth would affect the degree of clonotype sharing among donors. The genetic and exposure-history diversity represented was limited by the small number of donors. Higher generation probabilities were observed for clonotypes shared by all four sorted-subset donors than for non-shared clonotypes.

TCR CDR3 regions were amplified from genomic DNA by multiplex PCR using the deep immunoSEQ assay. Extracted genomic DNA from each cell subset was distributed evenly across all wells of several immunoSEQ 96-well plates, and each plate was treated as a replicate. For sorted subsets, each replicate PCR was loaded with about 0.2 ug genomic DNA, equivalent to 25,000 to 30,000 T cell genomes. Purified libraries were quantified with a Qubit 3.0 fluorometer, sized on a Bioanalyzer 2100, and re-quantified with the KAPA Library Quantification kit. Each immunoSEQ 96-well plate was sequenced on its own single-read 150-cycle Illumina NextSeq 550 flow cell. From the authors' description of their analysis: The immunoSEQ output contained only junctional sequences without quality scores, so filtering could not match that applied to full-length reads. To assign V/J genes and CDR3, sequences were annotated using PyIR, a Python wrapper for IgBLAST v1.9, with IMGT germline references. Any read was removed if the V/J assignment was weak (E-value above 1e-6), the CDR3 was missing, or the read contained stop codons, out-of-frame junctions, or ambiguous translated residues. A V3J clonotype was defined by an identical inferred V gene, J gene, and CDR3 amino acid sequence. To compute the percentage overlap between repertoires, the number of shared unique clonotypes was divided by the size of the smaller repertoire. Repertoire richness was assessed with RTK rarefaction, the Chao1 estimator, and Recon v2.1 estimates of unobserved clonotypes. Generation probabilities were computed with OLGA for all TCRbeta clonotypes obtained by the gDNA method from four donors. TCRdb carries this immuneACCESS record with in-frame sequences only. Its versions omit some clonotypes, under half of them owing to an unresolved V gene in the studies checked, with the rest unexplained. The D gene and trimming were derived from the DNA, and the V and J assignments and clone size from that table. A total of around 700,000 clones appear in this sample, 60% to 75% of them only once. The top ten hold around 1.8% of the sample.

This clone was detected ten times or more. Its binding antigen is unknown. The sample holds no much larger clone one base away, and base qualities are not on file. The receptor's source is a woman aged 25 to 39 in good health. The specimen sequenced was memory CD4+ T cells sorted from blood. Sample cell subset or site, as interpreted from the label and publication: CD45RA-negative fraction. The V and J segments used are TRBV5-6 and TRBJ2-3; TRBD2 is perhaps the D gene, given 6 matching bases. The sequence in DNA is TGTGCCAGCAGCGGATTTGGGGACGGAGGGGCAGATACGCAGTATTTT. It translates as CASSGFGDGGADTQYF.